Below are 17 T cell receptor beta chains sequenced from a single sample in a study of blood T cell repertoires in COVID-19. Clones were sequenced by immunoSEQ multiplex PCR, and TCRdb holds only the in-frame ones, with some missing. The sample consists of about 45,000 clones, about 85% of them appearing once. The source material was peripheral blood. The origin of the receptors is an elderly woman with acute or convalescent COVID-19.

The genes are TRBV7-2 and TRBJ2-2; maybe TRBD2 (6 bases). Germline assignment: CDR1 SGHTA and CDR2 FQGNSA. This CDR3 contains 16 residues. V was cut by 6 bases and J by 0 bases, with 14 bases left in between. CDR3 sequence: CASSPSVNANTGELFF. In DNA, the CDR3 is TGTGCCAGCAGTCCTAGCGTCAACGCGAACACCGGGGAGCTGTTTTTT.

V usage is TRBV5-1 and J usage is TRBJ2-1; 9 bases match TRBD2. The junction had 10 bases not matched to a gene; V was cut back by 2 bases and J by 10 bases. The CDR3 loop spans 15 amino acids. Germline values: CDR1 SGHRS, CDR2 YFSETQ. CDR3 sequence reads: CASSFTPSGNGEQFF. Here the CDR3 DNA reads TGCGCCAGCAGCTTTACCCCTAGCGGGAACGGCGAGCAGTTCTTC.

The V gene is TRBV6-5, the J gene TRBJ2-1; D may be TRBD2 (5 bases). Germline CDR1 reads MNHEY; CDR2 reads SVGAGI. There are 12 residues in the CDR3. V lost 0 bases to trimming and J lost 10 bases, with 7 bases between them. The CDR3, as DNA: TGTGCCAGCAGTTACTCAACGGGGGAGCAGTTCTTC. Translating it yields CASSYSTGEQFF.

This rearrangement joins TRBV3-1 (or the pseudogene TRBV3-2) to TRBJ2-3, with 13 positions matching TRBD2. The V and J ends lost 1 base and 2 bases, in that order; junction bases with no gene match: 9. Germline lookup yields CDR1 LGHDT and CDR2 YNNKEL (reference sequence). CDR3 size: 19 residues. The CDR3 sequence: CASSQVGGGTSGTTDTQYF. The CDR3, as DNA: TGTGCCAGCAGCCAAGTGGGAGGGGGGACTAGCGGGACCACAGATACGCAGTATTTT.

This clone was observed once. The V gene is TRBV14, the J gene TRBJ1-6; TRBD1 matches at 8 bases. The V gene end was trimmed by 5 bases and the J gene end by 10 bases; junction bases not matched to a gene: 4. This CDR3 comprises 13 residues. From germline, CDR1 is SGHDN and CDR2 FVKESK. CDR3 residues: CASSFRGRSPLHF. CDR3 in DNA: TGTGCCAGCAGCTTCAGGGGGCGATCACCCCTCCACTTT. The full variable domain, in which reference TRBV14 and TRBJ1-6 provide the parts outside the CDR3, is EAGVTQFPSHSVIEKGQTVTLRCDPISGHDNLYWYRRVMGKEIKFLLHFVKESKQDESGMPNNRFLAERTGGTYSTLKVQPAELEDSGVYFCASSFRGRSPLHFGNGTRLTVT.

This clone was detected once. The chain employs TRBV19 and TRBJ2-7, with D maybe TRBD2 (5 bases). From germline, CDR1 is LNHDA and CDR2 SQIVND (reference sequence). Trimming removed 3 bases from V and 6 bases from J, with 15 bases in between. The CDR3 consists of 14 residues. The CDR3 DNA sequence: TGTGCCAGTAGTATTTCTGCGGGTGGAGTCGAGCAGTACTTC. Amino acid sequence: CASSISAGGVEQYF. The full variable domain, rest sourced from reference TRBV19 and TRBJ2-7, is DGGITQSPKYLFRKEGQNVTLSCEQNLNHDAMYWYRQDPGQGLRLIYYSQIVNDFQKGDIAEGYSVSREKKESFPLTVTSAQKNPTAFYLCASSISAGGVEQYFGPGTRLTVT.

V usage is TRBV4-1 and J usage is TRBJ1-5; perhaps TRBD1 as D (5 bases). V lost 1 base and J lost 0, with 10 bases in between. The CDR3 length is 16 residues. The germline gives CDR1 MGHRA, CDR2 YSYEKL. CDR3 protein: CASSQGFRDSNQPQHF. The CDR3 nucleotides read TGCGCCAGCAGCCAAGGGTTCAGGGATAGCAATCAGCCCCAGCATTTT.

CDR3 region: CASRLRRFEETQYF. In nucleotides, the CDR3 is TGTGCCAGCAGGCTGCGGAGGTTCGAAGAGACCCAGTACTTC. The rearrangement uses TRBV7-2 and TRBJ2-5; D perhaps matches TRBD2 (5 bases). This CDR3 contains 14 residues. Trimming cost V 6 bases and J 3 bases, with 14 bases left between them. CDR1 and CDR2 from the germline V gene are SGHTA and FQGNSA.

DNA for the CDR3: TGTGCCAGCAGAGGACAGATGAACACTGAAGCTTTCTTT. It encodes CASRGQMNTEAFF. The V call is TRBV6-5, the J call TRBJ1-1, with D maybe TRBD1 (6 bases). V lost 6 bases and J lost 0, with 8 bases in between. The CDR3 has 13 amino acids. The germline V gene encodes CDR1 MNHEY and CDR2 SVGAGI.

This clone came up once. The rearrangement joins TRBV10-3 to TRBJ1-4, with 7 bases fitting TRBD1. The germline gives CDR1 ENHRY, CDR2 SYGVKD. Losses at the gene ends were 8 bases for V and 5 bases for J; bases not matched to a gene: 2. CDR3 length equals 12 residues. The CDR3 region has the DNA TGTGCCATCCGGGACAGCAATGAAAAACTGTTTTTT. Amino acid sequence: CAIRDSNEKLFF.

This clone has just a few counts. The CDR3 loop is CASGGQKVYGYTF. CDR3 DNA sequence: TGTGCCAGCGGGGGACAGAAAGTCTATGGCTACACCTTC. The V and J genes are TRBV2 and TRBJ1-2, with 7 bases that match TRBD1. The germline V gene has CDR1 SNHLY and CDR2 FYNNEI. The V gene end was trimmed by 8 bases and the J gene end by 4 bases; junction bases not matched to a gene: 7. The CDR3 is made up of 13 amino acids.

The V call is TRBV7-9, the J call TRBJ2-7; D possibly corresponds to TRBD1 (5 bases). V was cut by 5 bases and J by 4 bases, with 12 bases left in between. The length of the CDR3 is 13 residues. Germline CDR1 is SEHNR and CDR2 is FQNEAQ (reference sequence). CDR3 amino acids: CASSLDSKYEQYF. Written as DNA, the CDR3 is TGTGCCAGCAGCCTAGACAGCAAATACGAGCAGTACTTC.

This chain uses TRBV24-1 with TRBJ1-2; no definite D call. The CDR3 is made up of 13 amino acids. Trimming cost V 1 base and J 5 bases, with 7 bases left between them. Germline CDR1 is KGHDR and CDR2 is SFDVKD. CDR3: CATSDFSGYGYTF. The CDR3 bases are TGTGCCACCAGTGATTTTTCCGGGTATGGCTACACCTTC.

This rearrangement joins TRBV18 to TRBJ1-1, with no clear D. V was clipped by 1 base and J by 3 bases, with 6 bases between them. CDR1 and CDR2 (germline): KGHSH, LQKENI. The CDR3 covers 13 residues. The CDR3 here is CASSPQEDTEAFF. The CDR3 nucleotides are TGTGCCAGCTCACCACAGGAGGACACTGAAGCTTTCTTT.

The chain employs TRBV5-1 and TRBJ2-3, with D tentatively TRBD1 (7 bases). From germline, CDR1 is SGHRS and CDR2 YFSETQ. The CDR3 consists of 15 residues. V lost 5 bases to trimming and J lost 4 bases, with 17 bases between them. The CDR3 protein is CASRAGGTAPDTQYF. DNA of the CDR3: TGCGCCAGCAGGGCAGGGGGGACGGCCCCAGATACGCAGTATTTT.

This sequence joins TRBV5-1 and TRBJ2-5; the D is unclear. V was pared by 1 base and J by 1 base, with 8 bases between. The CDR3 loop spans 14 amino acids. Germline V gene sequence: CDR1 SGHRS, CDR2 YFSETQ. CDR3: CASSLITVQETQYF. The DNA for the CDR3 is TGCGCCAGCAGCTTGATTACTGTCCAAGAGACCCAGTACTTC. Based on the CDR3 plus reference TRBV5-1 and TRBJ2-5, the full variable domain is KAGVTQTPRYLIKTRGQQVTLSCSPISGHRSVSWYQQTPGQGLQFLFEYFSETQRNKGNFPGRFSGRQFSNSRSEMNVSTLELGDSALYLCASSLITVQETQYFGPGTRLLVL.

J is TRBJ2-7 and V is TRBV3-1 (or the pseudogene TRBV3-2); 14 bases are a match to TRBD2. Germline CDR1 reads LGHDT; CDR2 reads YNNKEL (reference sequence). This CDR3 region has 18 residues. Trimming removed 2 bases from V and 0 bases from J; junction bases left unmatched: 6. The chain's CDR3 is CASSQTPGTSGSSYEQYF. In DNA, the CDR3 is TGTGCCAGCAGCCAAACCCCAGGGACTAGCGGGAGCTCCTACGAGCAGTACTTC.